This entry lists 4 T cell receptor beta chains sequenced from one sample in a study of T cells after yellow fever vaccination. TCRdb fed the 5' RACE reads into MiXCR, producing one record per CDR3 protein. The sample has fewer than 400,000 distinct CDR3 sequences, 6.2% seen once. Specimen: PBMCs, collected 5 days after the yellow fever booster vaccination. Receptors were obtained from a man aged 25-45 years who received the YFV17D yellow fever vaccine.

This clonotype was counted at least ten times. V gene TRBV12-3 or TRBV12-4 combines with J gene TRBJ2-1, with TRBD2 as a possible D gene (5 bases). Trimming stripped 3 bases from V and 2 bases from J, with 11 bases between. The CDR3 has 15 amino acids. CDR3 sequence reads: CASSFVHGAYNEQFF. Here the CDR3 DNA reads TGTGCCAGCAGTTTTGTCCACGGGGCCTACAATGAGCAGTTCTTC.

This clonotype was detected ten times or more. CDR3 residues: CASRLAGGYEQYF. The DNA of the CDR3 is TGTGCCAGCAGACTAGCGGGAGGGTACGAGCAGTACTTC. This chain joins TRBV27 and TRBJ2-7; 13 bases map to TRBD2. The V gene's germline CDR1 is MNHEY and CDR2 SMNVEV (reference sequence). The V and J ends lost 6 bases and 4 bases, in that order; junction bases with no gene match: 0. The length of the CDR3 is 13 residues.

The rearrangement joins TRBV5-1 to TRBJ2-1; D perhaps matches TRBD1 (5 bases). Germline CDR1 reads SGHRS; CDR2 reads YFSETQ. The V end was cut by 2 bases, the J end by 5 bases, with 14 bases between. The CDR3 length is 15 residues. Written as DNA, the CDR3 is TGCGCCAGCAGCTTTGGGCAGGGCAGCAACAATGAGCAGTTCTTC. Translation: CASSFGQGSNNEQFF.

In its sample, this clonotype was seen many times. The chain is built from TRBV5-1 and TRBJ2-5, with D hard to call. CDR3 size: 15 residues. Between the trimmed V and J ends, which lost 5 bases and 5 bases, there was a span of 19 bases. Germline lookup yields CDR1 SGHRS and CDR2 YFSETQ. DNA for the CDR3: TGCGCCAGCAGTCGCGCCCCAGCGCCAACGGAGACCCAGTACTTC. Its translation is CASSRAPAPTETQYF.